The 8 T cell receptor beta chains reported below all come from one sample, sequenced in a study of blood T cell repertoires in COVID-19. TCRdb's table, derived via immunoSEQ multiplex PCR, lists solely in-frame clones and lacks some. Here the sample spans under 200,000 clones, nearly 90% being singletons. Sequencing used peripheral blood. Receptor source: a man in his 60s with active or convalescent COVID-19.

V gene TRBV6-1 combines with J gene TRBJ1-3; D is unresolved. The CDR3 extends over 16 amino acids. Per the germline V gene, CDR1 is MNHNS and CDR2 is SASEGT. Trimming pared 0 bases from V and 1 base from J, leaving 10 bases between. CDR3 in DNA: TGTGCCAGCAGTGAAGCGTTGTCGGGTTCTGGAAACACCATATATTTT. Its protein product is CASSEALSGSGNTIYF.

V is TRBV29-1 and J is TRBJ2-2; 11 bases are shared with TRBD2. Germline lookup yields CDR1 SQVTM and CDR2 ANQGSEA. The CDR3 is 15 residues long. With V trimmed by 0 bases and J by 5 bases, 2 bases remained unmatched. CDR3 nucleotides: TGCAGCGTTGAAGAACTAGCGGGGGAAACCGGGGAGCTGTTTTTT. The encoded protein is CSVEELAGETGELFF.

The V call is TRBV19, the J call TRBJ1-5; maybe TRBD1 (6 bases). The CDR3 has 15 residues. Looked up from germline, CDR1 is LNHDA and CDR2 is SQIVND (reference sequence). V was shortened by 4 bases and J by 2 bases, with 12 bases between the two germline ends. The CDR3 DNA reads TGTGCCAGTAGTAGCAGGGGATCGGGCAATCAGCCCCAGCATTTT. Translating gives CASSSRGSGNQPQHF.

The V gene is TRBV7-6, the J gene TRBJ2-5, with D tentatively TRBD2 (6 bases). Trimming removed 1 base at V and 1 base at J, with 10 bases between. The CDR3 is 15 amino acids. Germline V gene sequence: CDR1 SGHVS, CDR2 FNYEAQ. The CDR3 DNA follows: TGTGCCAGCAGCTTAGGCGGGACTTCCCAAGAGACCCAGTACTTC. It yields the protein CASSLGGTSQETQYF.

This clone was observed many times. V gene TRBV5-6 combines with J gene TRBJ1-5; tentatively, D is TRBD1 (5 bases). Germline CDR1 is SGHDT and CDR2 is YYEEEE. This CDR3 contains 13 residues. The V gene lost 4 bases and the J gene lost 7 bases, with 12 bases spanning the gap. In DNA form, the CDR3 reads TGTGCCAGCAGCCCTACCCCAGGGCAGCCCCAGCATTTT. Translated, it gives CASSPTPGQPQHF.

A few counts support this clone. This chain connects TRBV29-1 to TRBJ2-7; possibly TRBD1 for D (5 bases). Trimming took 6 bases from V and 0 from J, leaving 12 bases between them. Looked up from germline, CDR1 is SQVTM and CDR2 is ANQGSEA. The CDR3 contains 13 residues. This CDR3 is CSVRKTDSYEQYF. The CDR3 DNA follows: TGCAGCGTCCGCAAGACAGACTCCTACGAGCAGTACTTC.

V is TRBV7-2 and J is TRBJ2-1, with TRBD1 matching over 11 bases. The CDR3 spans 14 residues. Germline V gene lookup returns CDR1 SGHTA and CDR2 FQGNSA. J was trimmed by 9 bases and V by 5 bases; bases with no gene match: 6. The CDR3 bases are TGTGCCAGCAGCCCGGACAGGGGGCGGGGTGAGCAGTTCTTC. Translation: CASSPDRGRGEQFF.

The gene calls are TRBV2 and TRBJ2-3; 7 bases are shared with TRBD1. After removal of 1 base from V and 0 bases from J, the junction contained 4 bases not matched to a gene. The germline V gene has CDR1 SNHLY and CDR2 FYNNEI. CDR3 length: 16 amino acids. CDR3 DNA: TGTGCCAGCAGTGAAGGGGGGACAGATAGCACAGATACGCAGTATTTT. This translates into CASSEGGTDSTDTQYF.